The rows below give T cell receptor beta chains drawn from one sample of a study of CD8 T cells in ankylosing spondylitis. MiXCR, applied by TCRdb to the 5' RACE reads, yields one record per CDR3 protein. The sample carries under 200,000 distinct CDR3 sequences, 9.5% to 13% recorded once. Sequencing was carried out using blood, either unsorted or a sorted T cell fraction (not recorded which). The receptors originated from a male donor with ankylosing spondylitis or in good health (not recorded which). The CDR3 runs from the conserved cysteine through the conserved F or W. Fields, in order: V gene, J gene, CDR3 protein.

TRBV5-5	TRBJ2-3	CASISLGRSDTQYF
TRBV20-1	TRBJ2-5	CSARDATSGREETQYF
TRBV20-1	TRBJ2-3	CSATPGTSTDTQYF
TRBV6-1	TRBJ2-1	CASNLRTSGASNEQFF
TRBV20-1	TRBJ1-3	CCARDNQFARGPESGNTIYF
TRBV6-2/TRBV6-3	TRBJ1-5	CASNRGGNQPQHF
TRBV12-3/TRBV12-4	TRBJ2-1	CASSPGLAGASEQFF
TRBV5-5	TRBJ1-2	CASSEDLLNYGYTF
TRBV5-1	TRBJ2-1	CASSPSAGGYNEQFF
TRBV5-1	TRBJ1-1	CASTNPGAGANTEAFF
TRBV24-1	TRBJ2-3	CATSRIAGDTQYF
TRBV12-3/TRBV12-4	TRBJ1-2	CASSLREMASLTF
TRBV20-1	TRBJ1-2	CSARDQGAGYGYTF
TRBV6-7	TRBJ2-1	CASSYPTSGYNEQFF
TRBV24-1	TRBJ2-7	CATSDWQANEQYF
TRBV20-1	TRBJ1-1	CSARQQGQGVMNTEAFF
TRBV12-3/TRBV12-4	TRBJ1-4	CASSDYGTGEEKLFF
TRBV20-1	TRBJ1-1	CSARQGGDTEAFF
TRBV29-1	TRBJ2-2	CSVEVGQGTGELFF
TRBV4-2	TRBJ2-7	CASSHGTNSYEQYF
TRBV7-9	TRBJ1-1	CASSLLQGRRVNTEAFF
TRBV12-3/TRBV12-4	TRBJ2-7	CASSFQGAYEQYF
TRBV20-1	TRBJ2-7	CSIHRGGNEQYF
TRBV10-3	TRBJ2-2	CAISAEETGELFF
TRBV5-5	TRBJ2-7	CASSLDRKREQYF
TRBV5-1	TRBJ2-5	CASSLRAGHQETQYF
TRBV5-1	TRBJ1-1	CASSSEGGAFF
TRBV24-1	TRBJ1-5	CATQMGGTGNQPQHF
TRBV25-1	TRBJ2-7	CASSESRYEQYF
TRBV4-2	TRBJ2-2	CASSQTTSGSMMSGELFF
TRBV20-1	TRBJ2-1	CSARDPSTSSYNEQFF
TRBV30	TRBJ1-6	CAWRTNSPLHF
TRBV6-6	TRBJ2-6	CASSYESINSGANVLTF
TRBV6-1	TRBJ2-7	CASSEALTSGSSYEQYF
TRBV5-1	TRBJ1-4	CASSFRSSEKLFF
TRBV7-6	TRBJ2-5	CASNTSQGAETQYF
TRBV20-1	TRBJ2-7	CSALQDRGRNYYEQYF
TRBV21-1	TRBJ2-3	CEGCTDTQYF
TRBV11-2	TRBJ2-7	CASSLGPGYEYEQYF
TRBV27	TRBJ1-5	CASRVERGQPQHF
TRBV18	TRBJ2-5	CASSPPSLQGETQYF
TRBV11-3	TRBJ2-1	CASSLGVGHNEQFF
TRBV6-5	TRBJ2-3	CASSYGLERVPQYF
TRBV7-2	TRBJ2-5	CASSLDGGAKTQYF
TRBV11-2	TRBJ2-7	CASSLAVSSYEQYF
TRBV14	TRBJ2-3	CASSHSPWGYSTDTQYF
TRBV5-1	TRBJ1-5	CASSPGMGLKEPQHF
TRBV12-3/TRBV12-4	TRBJ2-1	CASSFPREISGEQFF
TRBV5-1	TRBJ1-6	CASSTTGNYNSPLHF
TRBV7-6	TRBJ2-7	CASSSYRGYEQYF
TRBV5-1	TRBJ1-4	CASRFGSVNEKLFF
TRBV12-3/TRBV12-4	TRBJ2-3	CATAPGSGRDTQYF
TRBV7-9	TRBJ2-5	CASSLVTSSAGETQYF
TRBV2	TRBJ2-1	CASSPSGAAYNEQFF